One TCR beta chain is described in this entry. The V end was cut by 3 bases, the J end by 8 bases, with 16 bases between. Germline V gives CDR1 MNHEY, CDR2 SMNVEV (reference sequence). The CDR3 runs 14 residues. This entry belongs to a study of blood T cell repertoires in COVID-19. The protocol was immunoSEQ multiplex PCR, while the TCRdb copy is restricted to in-frame clones and leaves out a portion. The sample yields 200,000 or so clones, about 87% seen once. The source of this sequence is a man younger than 40 with COVID-19, enrolled during active disease. V usage is TRBV27 and J usage is TRBJ1-2, with TRBD1 as a possible D gene (6 bases). Sequencing was performed on peripheral blood. Here the CDR3 DNA reads TGTGCCAGCAGTTTGGGAATGACAGGTGGAGGCTACACCTTC. Translation gives CASSLGMTGGGYTF.